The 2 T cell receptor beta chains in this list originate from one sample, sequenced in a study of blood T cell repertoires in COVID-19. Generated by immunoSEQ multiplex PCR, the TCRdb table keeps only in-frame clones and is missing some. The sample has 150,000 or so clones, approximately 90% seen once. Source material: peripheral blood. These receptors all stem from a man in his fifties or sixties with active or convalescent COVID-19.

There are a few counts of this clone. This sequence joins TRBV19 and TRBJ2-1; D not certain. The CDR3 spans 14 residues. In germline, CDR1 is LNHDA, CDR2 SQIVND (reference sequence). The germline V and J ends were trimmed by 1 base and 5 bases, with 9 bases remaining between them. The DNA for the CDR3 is TGTGCCAGTAGTATAGTACTCGAAGACAATGAGCAGTTCTTC. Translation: CASSIVLEDNEQFF.

CDR3 bases: TGTGCCAGCAGCCAGACCCGGGGGGACCAGTACTTC. This encodes CASSQTRGDQYF. The chain has TRBV3-1 (or the pseudogene TRBV3-2) and TRBJ2-5; TRBD2 aligns across 7 bases. Germline CDR1 and CDR2: LGHDT and YNNKEL (reference sequence). Losses at the gene ends were 3 bases for V and 10 bases for J; bases not matched to a gene: 5. The CDR3 contains 12 residues.